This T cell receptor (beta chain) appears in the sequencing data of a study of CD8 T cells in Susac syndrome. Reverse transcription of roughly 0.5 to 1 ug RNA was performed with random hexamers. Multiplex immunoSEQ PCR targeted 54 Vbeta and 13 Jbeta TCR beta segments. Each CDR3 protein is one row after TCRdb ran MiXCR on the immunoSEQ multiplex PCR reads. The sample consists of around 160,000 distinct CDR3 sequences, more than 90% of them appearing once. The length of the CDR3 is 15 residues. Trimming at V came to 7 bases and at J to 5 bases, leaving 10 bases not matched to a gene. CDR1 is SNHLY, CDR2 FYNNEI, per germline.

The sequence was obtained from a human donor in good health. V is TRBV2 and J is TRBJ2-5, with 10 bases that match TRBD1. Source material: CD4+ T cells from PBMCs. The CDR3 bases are TGTGCCAGCACGTTTCGGACAGGGGGTTCTGAGACCCAGTACTTC. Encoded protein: CASTFRTGGSETQYF.